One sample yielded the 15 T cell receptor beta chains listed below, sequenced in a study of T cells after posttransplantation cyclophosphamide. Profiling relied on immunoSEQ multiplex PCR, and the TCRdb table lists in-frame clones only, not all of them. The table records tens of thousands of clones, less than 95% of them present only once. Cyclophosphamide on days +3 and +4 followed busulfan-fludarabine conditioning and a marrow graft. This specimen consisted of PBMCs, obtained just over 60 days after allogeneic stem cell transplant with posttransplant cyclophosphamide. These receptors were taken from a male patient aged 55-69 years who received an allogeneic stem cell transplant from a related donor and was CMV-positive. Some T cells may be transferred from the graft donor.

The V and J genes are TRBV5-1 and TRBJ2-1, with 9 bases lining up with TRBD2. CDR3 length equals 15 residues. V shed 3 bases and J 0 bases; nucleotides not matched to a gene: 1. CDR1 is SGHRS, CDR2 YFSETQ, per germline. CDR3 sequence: CASSSSGISYNEQFF. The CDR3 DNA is TGCGCCAGCAGCTCTAGCGGGATCTCCTACAATGAGCAGTTCTTC.

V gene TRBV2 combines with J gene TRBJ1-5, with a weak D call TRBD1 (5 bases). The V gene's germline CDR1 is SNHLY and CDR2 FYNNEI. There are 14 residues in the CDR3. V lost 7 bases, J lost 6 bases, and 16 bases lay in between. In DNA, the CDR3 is TGTGCCAGCATAGGGGAGGAGTACGGTCAGCCCCAGCATTTT. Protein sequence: CASIGEEYGQPQHF.

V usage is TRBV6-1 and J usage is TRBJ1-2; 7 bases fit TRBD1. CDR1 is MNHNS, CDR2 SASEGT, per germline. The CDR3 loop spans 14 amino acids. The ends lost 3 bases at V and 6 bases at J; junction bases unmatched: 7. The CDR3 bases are TGTGCCAGCAGTGAGACAGGACAGGTCGATGGCTACACCTTC. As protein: CASSETGQVDGYTF.

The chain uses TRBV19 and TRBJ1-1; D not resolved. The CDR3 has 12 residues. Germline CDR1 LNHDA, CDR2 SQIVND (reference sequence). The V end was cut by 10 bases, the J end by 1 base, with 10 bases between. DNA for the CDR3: TGTGCCACCCGGGCGGGGAACACTGAAGCTTTCTTT. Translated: CATRAGNTEAFF.

This CDR3 reads CASSSNRGRGDTEAFF. In DNA form, the CDR3 reads TGTGCCAGCAGCTCGAACAGGGGGCGCGGAGACACTGAAGCTTTCTTT. V usage is TRBV5-4 and J usage is TRBJ1-1; 9 nucleotides line up with TRBD1. The germline gives CDR1 SGHNT, CDR2 YYREEE (reference sequence). The CDR3 consists of 16 residues. The ends lost 3 bases at V and 3 bases at J; junction bases unmatched: 9. Together with reference TRBV5-4 and TRBJ1-1, the CDR3 gives the full variable domain: ETGVTQSPTHLIKTRGQQVTLRCSSQSGHNTVSWYQQALGQGPQFIFQYYREEENGRGNFPPRFSGLQFPNYSSELNVNALELDDSALYLCASSSNRGRGDTEAFFGQGTRLTVV.

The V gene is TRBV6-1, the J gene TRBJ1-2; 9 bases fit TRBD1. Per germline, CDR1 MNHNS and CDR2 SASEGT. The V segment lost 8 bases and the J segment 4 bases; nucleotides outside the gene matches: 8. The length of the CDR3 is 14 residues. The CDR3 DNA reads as TGTGCCAGCGGAGCGGGACAGGGATTCTATGGCTACACCTTC. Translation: CASGAGQGFYGYTF.

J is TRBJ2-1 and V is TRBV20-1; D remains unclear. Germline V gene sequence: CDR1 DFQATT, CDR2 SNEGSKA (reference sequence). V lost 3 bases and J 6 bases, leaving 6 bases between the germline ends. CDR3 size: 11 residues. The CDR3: CSARSFNEQFF. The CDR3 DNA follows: TGCAGTGCTAGGAGTTTCAATGAGCAGTTCTTC.

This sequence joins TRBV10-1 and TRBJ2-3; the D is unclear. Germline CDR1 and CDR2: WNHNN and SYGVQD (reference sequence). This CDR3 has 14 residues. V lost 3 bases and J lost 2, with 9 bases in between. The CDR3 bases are TGCGCCAGCAGTGACAGCCGGGTCACAGATACGCAGTATTTT. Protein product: CASSDSRVTDTQYF.

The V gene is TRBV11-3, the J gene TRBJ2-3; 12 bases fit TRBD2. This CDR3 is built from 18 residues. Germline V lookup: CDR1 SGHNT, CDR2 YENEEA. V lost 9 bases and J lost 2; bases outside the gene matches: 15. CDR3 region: CARAQLAGGGESTDTQYF. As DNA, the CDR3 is TGTGCCAGGGCTCAACTAGCGGGGGGAGGGGAATCCACAGATACGCAGTATTTT.

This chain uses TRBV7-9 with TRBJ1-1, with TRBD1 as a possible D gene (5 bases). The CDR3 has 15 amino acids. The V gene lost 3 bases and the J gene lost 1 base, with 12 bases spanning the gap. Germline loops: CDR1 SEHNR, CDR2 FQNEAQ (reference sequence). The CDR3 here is CASSLGGVKNTEAFF. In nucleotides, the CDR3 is TGTGCCAGCAGCTTGGGGGGGGTGAAGAACACTGAAGCTTTCTTT.

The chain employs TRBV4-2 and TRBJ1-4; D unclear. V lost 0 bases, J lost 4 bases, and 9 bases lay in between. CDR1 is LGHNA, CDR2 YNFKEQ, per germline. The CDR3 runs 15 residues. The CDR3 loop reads CASSQDVAGNEKLFF. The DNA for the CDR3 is TGTGCCAGCAGCCAAGATGTTGCGGGTAATGAAAAACTGTTTTTT.

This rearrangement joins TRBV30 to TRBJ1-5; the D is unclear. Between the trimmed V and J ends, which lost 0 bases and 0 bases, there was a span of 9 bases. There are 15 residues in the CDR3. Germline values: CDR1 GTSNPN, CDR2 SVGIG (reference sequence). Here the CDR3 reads CAWSVDAGSNQPQHF. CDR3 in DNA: TGTGCCTGGAGTGTAGACGCGGGTAGCAATCAGCCCCAGCATTTT. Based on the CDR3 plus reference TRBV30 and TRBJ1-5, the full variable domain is SQTIHQWPATLVQPVGSPLSLECTVEGTSNPNLYWYRQAAGRGLQLLFYSVGIGQISSEVPQNLSASRPQDRQFILSSKKLLLSDSGFYLCAWSVDAGSNQPQHFGDGTRLSIL.

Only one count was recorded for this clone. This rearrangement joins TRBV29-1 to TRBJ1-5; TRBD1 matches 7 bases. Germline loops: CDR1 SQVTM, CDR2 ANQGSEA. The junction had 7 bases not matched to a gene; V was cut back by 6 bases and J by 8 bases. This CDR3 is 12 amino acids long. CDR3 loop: CSVTQGGEPQHF. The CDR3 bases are TGCAGCGTGACCCAAGGGGGCGAGCCCCAGCATTTT.

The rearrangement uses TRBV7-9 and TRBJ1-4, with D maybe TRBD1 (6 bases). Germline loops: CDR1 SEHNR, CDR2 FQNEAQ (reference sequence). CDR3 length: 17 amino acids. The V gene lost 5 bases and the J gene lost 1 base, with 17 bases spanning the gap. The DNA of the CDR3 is TGTGCCAGCAGCCCACGACCAGGGGCCCTAACTAATGAAAAACTGTTTTTT. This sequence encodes CASSPRPGALTNEKLFF. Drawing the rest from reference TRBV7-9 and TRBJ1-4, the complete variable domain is DTGVSQNPRHKITKRGQNVTFRCDPISEHNRLYWYRQTLGQGPEFLTYFQNEAQLEKSRLLSDRFSAERPKGSFSTLEIQRTEQGDSAMYLCASSPRPGALTNEKLFFGSGTQLSVL.

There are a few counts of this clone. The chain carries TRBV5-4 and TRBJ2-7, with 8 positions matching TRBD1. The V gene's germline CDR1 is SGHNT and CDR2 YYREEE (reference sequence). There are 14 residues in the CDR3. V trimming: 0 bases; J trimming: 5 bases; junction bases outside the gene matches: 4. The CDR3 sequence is CASSLDRGADEQYV. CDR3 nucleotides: TGTGCCAGCAGCTTGGACAGGGGGGCGGACGAGCAGTACGTC.